This TCR beta chain came from a study of technical replicates of blood from a few donors. CDR3 length: 15 amino acids. From germline, CDR1 is SGHRS and CDR2 YFSETQ. V dropped 0 bases and J dropped 0 bases, with 7 bases sitting between them. Profiled with immunoSEQ multiplex PCR; TCRdb holds only in-frame clones, not every one. This table holds fewer than 90,000 clones, around 93% found once. This clonotype was sampled from a human donor in good health. The V gene is TRBV5-1, the J gene TRBJ2-1; TRBD1 might be the D (5 bases). Sequencing input: T cells isolated from PBMCs. The CDR3, as DNA: TGCGCCAGCAGCTTGGCCGACAGCTCCTACAATGAGCAGTTCTTC. Its translation: CASSLADSSYNEQFF.